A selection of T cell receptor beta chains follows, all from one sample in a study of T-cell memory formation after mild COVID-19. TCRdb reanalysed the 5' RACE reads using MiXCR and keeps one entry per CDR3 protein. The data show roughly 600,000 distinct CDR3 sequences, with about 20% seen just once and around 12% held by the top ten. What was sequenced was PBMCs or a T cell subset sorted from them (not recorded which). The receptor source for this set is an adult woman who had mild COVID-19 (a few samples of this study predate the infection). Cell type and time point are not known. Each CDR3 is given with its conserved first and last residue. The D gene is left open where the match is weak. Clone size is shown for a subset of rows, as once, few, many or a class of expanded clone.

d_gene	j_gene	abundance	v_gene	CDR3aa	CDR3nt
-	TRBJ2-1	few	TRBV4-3	CASSQSAGVTSVGAGNEQFF	TGCGCCAGCAGCCAATCAGCCGGGGTCACTAGCGTGGGGGCCGGCAATGAGCAGTTCTTC
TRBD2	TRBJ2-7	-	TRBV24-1	CATQAGGPPYEQYF	TGTGCCACCCAAGCGGGGGGACCTCCCTACGAGCAGTACTTC
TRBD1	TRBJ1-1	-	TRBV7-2	CASSLRGRQAFF	TGTGCCAGCAGCTTAAGGGGGCGTCAAGCTTTCTTT
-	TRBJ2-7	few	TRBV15	CATSRVGQMRYEQYF	TGTGCCACCAGCAGAGTCGGACAGATGCGGTACGAGCAGTACTTC
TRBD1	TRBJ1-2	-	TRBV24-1	CATSDPGTGGYGYTF	TGTGCCACCAGTGATCCCGGGACAGGGGGCTATGGCTACACCTTC
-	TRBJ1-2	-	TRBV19	CASSIDADKGGYTF	TGTGCCAGTAGTATAGATGCCGACAAGGGGGGCTACACCTTC
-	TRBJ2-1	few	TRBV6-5	CASSYSTGPAHNEQFF	TGTGCCAGCAGTTACTCTACAGGGCCAGCACACAATGAGCAGTTCTTC
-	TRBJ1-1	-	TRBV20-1	CSALNRDTAVSRGAFF	TGCAGTGCCCTGAACCGGGACACGGCCGTTTCCCGGGGGGCTTTCTTT
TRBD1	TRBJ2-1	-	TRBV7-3	CASSSTGVYNEQFF	TGTGCCAGCAGCTCCACAGGGGTGTACAATGAGCAGTTCTTC
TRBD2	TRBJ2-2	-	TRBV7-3	CASSTLAGGPRTGELFF	TGTGCCAGCAGCACACTAGCGGGAGGGCCGCGCACCGGGGAGCTGTTTTTT
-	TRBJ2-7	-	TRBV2	CASTELRGRGEQYF	TGTGCCAGCACCGAACTGAGGGGTCGGGGCGAGCAGTACTTC
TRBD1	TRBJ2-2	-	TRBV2	CASSDPDRVNTGELFF	TGTGCCAGCAGTGACCCGGACAGGGTAAACACCGGGGAGCTGTTTTTT
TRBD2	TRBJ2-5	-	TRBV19	CASSMSLAGGGETQYF	TGTGCCAGTAGTATGAGTTTAGCGGGAGGGGGAGAGACCCAGTACTTC
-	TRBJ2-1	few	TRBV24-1	CATSDLSRDEQFF	TGTGCCACCAGTGATTTGAGCAGAGACGAGCAGTTCTTC
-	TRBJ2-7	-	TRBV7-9	CASDGQGGYEQYF	TGTGCCAGCGATGGGCAGGGAGGCTACGAGCAGTACTTC
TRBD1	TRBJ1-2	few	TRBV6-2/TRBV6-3	CASSSETGGYGYTF	TGTGCCAGCAGTTCCGAGACAGGGGGCTATGGCTACACCTTC
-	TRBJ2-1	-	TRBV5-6	CASSRLTPGYNEQFF	TGTGCCAGCAGTCGCCTCACACCGGGCTACAATGAGCAGTTCTTC
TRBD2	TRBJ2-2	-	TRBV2	CASTLGLAIDTGELFF	TGTGCCAGCACCCTTGGACTAGCTATCGACACCGGGGAGCTGTTTTTT
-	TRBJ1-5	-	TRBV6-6	CASSYSKGTAPQHF	TGTGCCAGCAGTTACTCGAAGGGAACGGCGCCCCAGCATTTT
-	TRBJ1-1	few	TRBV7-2	CASSASGQPNTEAFF	TGTGCCAGCAGCGCTAGCGGACAGCCGAACACTGAAGCTTTCTTT
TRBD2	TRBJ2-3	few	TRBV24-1	CATSDAGLAGGFRYF	TGTGCCACCAGTGATGCAGGACTAGCGGGAGGGTTCCGTTATTTT
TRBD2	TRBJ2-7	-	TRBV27	CASSYLGTSGTYEQYF	TGTGCCAGCAGTTACCTAGGGACTAGCGGGACCTACGAGCAGTACTTC
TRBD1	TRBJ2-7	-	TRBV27	CASSVGTGVFYEQYF	TGTGCCAGCAGTGTCGGGACAGGGGTCTTCTACGAGCAGTACTTC
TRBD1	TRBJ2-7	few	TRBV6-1	CASSGKDRGTYEQYF	TGTGCCAGCAGTGGAAAGGACAGGGGAACCTACGAGCAGTACTTC
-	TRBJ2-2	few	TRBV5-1	CASSSKHANTGELFF	TGCGCCAGCAGCTCTAAGCACGCGAACACCGGGGAGCTGTTTTTT
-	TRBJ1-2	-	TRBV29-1	CSVEHSWGYTF	TGCAGCGTTGAGCATTCGTGGGGCTACACCTTC
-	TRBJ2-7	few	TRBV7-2	CASSLQLGFYEQYF	TGTGCCAGCAGCCTGCAACTAGGATTCTACGAGCAGTACTTC
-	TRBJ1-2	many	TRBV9	CASSGLVGVGYTF	TGTGCCAGCAGCGGTCTCGTAGGAGTGGGCTACACCTTC
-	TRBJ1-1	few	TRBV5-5	CASSLLGSNTEAFF	TGTGCCAGCAGCTTGCTGGGTAGCAACACTGAAGCTTTCTTT
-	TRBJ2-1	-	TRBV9	CASSEGGGGEQFF	TGTGCCAGCAGCGAGGGGGGAGGAGGTGAGCAGTTCTTC
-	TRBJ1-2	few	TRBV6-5	CASSPSGGDYGYTF	TGTGCCAGCAGTCCCTCGGGGGGGGACTATGGCTACACCTTC
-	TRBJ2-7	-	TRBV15	CATSGSPGAGEQYF	TGTGCCACCAGCGGATCCCCGGGGGCTGGCGAGCAGTACTTC
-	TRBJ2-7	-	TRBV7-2	CASSLAGSPYEQYF	TGTGCCAGCAGCTTAGCGGGCAGTCCCTACGAGCAGTACTTC